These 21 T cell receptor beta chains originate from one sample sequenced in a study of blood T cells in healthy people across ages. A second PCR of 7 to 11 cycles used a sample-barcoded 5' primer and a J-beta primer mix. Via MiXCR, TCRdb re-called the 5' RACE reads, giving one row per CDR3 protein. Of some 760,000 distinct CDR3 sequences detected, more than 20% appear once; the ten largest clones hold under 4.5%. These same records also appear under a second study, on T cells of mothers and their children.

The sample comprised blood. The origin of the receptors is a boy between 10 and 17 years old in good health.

CDR3 protein: CASSFQRSGGDEQYF. The CDR3 nucleotides are TGTGCCAGCAGTTTTCAGCGGTCAGGGGGGGACGAGCAGTACTTC. The chain links TRBV12-3 or TRBV12-4 to TRBJ2-7; D may be TRBD1 or TRBD2 (7 bases each). This CDR3 is built from 15 residues. The V and J ends lost 3 bases and 5 bases respectively, with 17 bases between them.

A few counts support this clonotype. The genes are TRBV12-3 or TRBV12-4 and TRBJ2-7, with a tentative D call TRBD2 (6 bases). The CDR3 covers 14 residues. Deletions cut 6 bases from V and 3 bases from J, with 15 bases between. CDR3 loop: CASSATGLHYEQYF. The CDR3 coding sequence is TGTGCCAGCAGCGCTACGGGACTCCACTACGAGCAGTACTTC.

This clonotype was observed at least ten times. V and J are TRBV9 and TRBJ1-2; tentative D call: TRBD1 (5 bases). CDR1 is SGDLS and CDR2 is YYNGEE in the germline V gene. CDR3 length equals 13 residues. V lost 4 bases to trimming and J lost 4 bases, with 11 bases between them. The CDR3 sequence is CASSMTVSYGYTF. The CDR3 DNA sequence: TGTGCCAGCAGCATGACAGTGTCCTATGGCTACACCTTC.

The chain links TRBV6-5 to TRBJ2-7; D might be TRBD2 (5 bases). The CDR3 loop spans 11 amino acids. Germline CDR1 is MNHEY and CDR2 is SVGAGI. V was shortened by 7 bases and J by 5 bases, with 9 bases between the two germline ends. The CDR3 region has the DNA TGTGCCAGCACCCACGGGGACGAGCAGTACTTC. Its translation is CASTHGDEQYF.

CDR3: CASSLTVGDERYF. The CDR3 DNA reads TGTGCCAGCAGCTTAACCGTAGGTGACGAGCGGTACTTC. The chain combines TRBV7-3 with TRBJ2-5; no definite D call. CDR3 length equals 13 residues. V was trimmed by 0 bases and J by 13 bases, leaving 15 bases between them. Germline assignment: CDR1 SGHTA and CDR2 FQGTGA.

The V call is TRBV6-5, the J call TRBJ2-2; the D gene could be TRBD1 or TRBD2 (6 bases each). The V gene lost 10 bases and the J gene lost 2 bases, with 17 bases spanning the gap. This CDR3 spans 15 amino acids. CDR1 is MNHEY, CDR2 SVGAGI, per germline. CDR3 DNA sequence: TGTGCCACCACAGGCGGGACACCAAACACCGGGGAGCTGTTTTTT. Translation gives CATTGGTPNTGELFF.

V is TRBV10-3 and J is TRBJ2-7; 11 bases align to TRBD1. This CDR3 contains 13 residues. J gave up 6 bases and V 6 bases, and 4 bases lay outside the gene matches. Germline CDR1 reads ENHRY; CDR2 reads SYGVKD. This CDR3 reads CAIRGDRGAEQYF. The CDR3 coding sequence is TGTGCCATCAGGGGGGACAGGGGGGCCGAGCAGTACTTC.

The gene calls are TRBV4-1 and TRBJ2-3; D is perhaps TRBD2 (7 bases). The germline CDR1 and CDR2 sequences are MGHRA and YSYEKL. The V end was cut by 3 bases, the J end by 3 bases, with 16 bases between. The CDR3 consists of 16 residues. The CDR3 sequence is CASSQAAGAGTDTQYF. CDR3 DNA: TGCGCCAGCAGCCAGGCCGCGGGGGCTGGGACAGATACGCAGTATTTT.

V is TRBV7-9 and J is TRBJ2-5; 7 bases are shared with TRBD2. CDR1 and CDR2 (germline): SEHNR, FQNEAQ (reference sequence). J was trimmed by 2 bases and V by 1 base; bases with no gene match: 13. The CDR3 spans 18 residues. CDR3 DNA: TGTGCCAGCAGCTTAGTGCCCTTTGCGTCTAGCGGACAAGAGACCCAGTACTTC. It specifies CASSLVPFASSGQETQYF.

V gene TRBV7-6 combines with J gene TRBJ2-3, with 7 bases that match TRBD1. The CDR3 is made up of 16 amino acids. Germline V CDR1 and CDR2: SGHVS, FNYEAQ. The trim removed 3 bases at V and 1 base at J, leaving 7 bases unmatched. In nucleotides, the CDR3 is TGTGCCAGCAGCTTGACCGACAGGGCCCGCACAGATACGCAGTATTTT. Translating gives CASSLTDRARTDTQYF.

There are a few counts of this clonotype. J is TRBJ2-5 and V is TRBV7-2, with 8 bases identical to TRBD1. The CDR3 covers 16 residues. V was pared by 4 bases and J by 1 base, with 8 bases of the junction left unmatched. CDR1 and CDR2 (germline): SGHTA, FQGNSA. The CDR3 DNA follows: TGTGCCAGCAGCTCAGGCTGGGGGACAGGCCAAGAGACCCAGTACTTC. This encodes CASSSGWGTGQETQYF.

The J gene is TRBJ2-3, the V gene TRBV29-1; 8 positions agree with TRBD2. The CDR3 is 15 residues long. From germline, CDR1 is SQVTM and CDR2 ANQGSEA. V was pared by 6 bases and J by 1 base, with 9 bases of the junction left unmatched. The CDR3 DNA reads TGCAGCGTGACCCAGACTAGCGACGGCACAGATACGCAGTATTTT. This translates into CSVTQTSDGTDTQYF.

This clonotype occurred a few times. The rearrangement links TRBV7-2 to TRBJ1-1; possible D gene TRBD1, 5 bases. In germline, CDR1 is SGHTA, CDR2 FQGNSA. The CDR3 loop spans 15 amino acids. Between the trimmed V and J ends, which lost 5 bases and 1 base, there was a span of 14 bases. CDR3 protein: CASSLLRDRNTEAFF. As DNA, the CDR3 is TGTGCCAGCAGCCTCCTCCGAGACAGGAACACTGAAGCTTTCTTT.

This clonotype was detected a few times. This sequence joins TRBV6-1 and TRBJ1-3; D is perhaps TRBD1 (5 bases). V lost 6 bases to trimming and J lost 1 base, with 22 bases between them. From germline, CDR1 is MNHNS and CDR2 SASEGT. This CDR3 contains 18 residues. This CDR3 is CASSPVRTWQESGNTIYF. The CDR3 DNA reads TGTGCCAGCAGCCCCGTCCGGACATGGCAGGAGTCTGGAAACACCATATATTTT.

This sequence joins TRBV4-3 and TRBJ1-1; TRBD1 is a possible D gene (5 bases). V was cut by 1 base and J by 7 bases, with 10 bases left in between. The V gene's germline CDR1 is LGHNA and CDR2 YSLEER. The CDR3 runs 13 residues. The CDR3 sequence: CASSQVRGNEAFF. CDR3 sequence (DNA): TGCGCCAGCAGCCAAGTTCGGGGGAATGAAGCTTTCTTT.

The CDR3 DNA is TGCAGCGCCAGGACAGTAGAGACCCAGTACTTC. Translated, it gives CSARTVETQYF. V is TRBV29-1 and J is TRBJ2-5, with a possible D match to TRBD1 (6 bases). Trimming pared 7 bases from V and 4 bases from J, leaving 10 bases between. Germline V CDR1 and CDR2: SQVTM, ANQGSEA. This CDR3 region has 11 residues.

The CDR3 bases are TGTGCCACCAGCACTGAACAGGGCAACTATGGCTACACCTTC. It translates to CATSTEQGNYGYTF. The J gene is TRBJ1-2, the V gene TRBV15; D is possibly TRBD1 (6 bases). The CDR3 extends over 14 amino acids. The V gene's germline CDR1 is LNHNV and CDR2 YYDKDF (reference sequence). V was pared by 4 bases and J by 2 bases, with 11 bases between.

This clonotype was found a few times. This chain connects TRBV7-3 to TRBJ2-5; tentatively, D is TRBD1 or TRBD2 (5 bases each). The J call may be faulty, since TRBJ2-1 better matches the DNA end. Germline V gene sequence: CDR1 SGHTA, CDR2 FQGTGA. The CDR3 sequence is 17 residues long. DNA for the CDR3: TGTGCCAGCAGCTGGGCGTCGGGCTCCCGAGGGGACAATGAGCAGTTCTTC. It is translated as CASSWASGSRGDNEQFF.

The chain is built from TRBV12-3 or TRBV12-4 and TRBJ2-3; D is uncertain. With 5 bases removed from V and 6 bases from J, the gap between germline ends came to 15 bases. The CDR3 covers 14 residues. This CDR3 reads CASSPKVMMDTQYF. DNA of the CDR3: TGTGCCAGCAGTCCCAAAGTGATGATGGATACGCAGTATTTT.

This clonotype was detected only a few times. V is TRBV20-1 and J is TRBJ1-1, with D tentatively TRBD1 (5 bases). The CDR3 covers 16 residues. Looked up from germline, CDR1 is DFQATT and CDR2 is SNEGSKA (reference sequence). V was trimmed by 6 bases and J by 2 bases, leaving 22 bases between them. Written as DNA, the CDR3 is TGCAGTGCAGTGGGACCCGGGACTCGTAAAAACACTGAAGCTTTCTTT. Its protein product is CSAVGPGTRKNTEAFF.

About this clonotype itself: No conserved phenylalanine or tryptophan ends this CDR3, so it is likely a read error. The DNA for the CDR3 is TGTGCCAGCAGCCAAAGCCAAGGGATGGCAGATACGCAGTATTCT. Its protein is CASSQSQGMADTQYS. This sequence joins TRBV12-3 or TRBV12-4 and TRBJ2-3; D uncertain. V lost 6 bases to trimming and J lost 4 bases, with 17 bases between them. CDR3 size: 15 residues.